The 23 T cell receptor beta chains below all came from one sample that was sequenced in a study of T cell responses to AZD1222 COVID-19 vaccine. The assay was immunoSEQ multiplex PCR, and TCRdb's table has in-frame clones only and misses some. Here the sample spans more than 140,000 clones, about 90% being singletons. This sample comprised peripheral blood, obtained on day 0 of AZD1222 vaccination. Every receptor here comes from an adult in good health.

The chain carries TRBV7-3 and TRBJ2-7; TRBD2 matches 12 bases. This CDR3 region has 15 residues. V gave up 0 bases and J gave up 5 bases; unmatched junction bases: 2. Germline V gene sequence: CDR1 SGHTA, CDR2 FQGTGA. The CDR3 loop reads CASSLTTSGSHEQYF. The CDR3 nucleotides are TGTGCCAGCAGCTTAACGACTAGCGGGAGCCACGAGCAGTACTTC.

The chain links TRBV27 to TRBJ2-2; the D is unclear. The V and J ends lost 3 bases and 2 bases respectively, with 7 bases between them. CDR1 is MNHEY and CDR2 is SMNVEV in the germline V gene (reference sequence). This CDR3 region has 14 residues. This chain's CDR3 is CASSFGLNTGELFF. CDR3 nucleotides: TGTGCCAGCAGTTTCGGGCTTAACACCGGGGAGCTGTTTTTT.

The rearrangement joins TRBV6-5 to TRBJ1-4; D is unresolved. The CDR3 extends over 13 amino acids. Germline loops: CDR1 MNHEY, CDR2 SVGAGI. V gave up 7 bases and J gave up 8 bases, with 14 bases separating them. The CDR3 is CASISLIGEKLFF. As DNA, the CDR3 is TGTGCCAGCATATCCCTGATCGGGGAAAAACTGTTTTTT.

The rearrangement uses TRBV13 and TRBJ1-5; D remains unclear. Germline V gene data show CDR1 as PRHDT and CDR2 as FYEKMQ (reference sequence). Trimming cost V 5 bases and J 5 bases, with 19 bases left between them. CDR3 length: 16 residues. CDR3 nucleotides: TGTGCCAGCAGCGCGTGGCCCGGATCGGAGGATCAGCCCCAGCATTTT. Encoded protein: CASSAWPGSEDQPQHF.

The CDR3 coding sequence is TGTGCCAGCAGTCGCCCCGCGGATACGCAGTATTTT. This gives the protein CASSRPADTQYF. V is TRBV28 and J is TRBJ2-3, with no clear D. The V gene's germline CDR1 is MDHEN and CDR2 SYDVKM. There are 12 residues in the CDR3. Trimming left V 5 bases short and J 6 bases short, with 9 bases between.

This clone appeared a single time. The chain is built from TRBV6-2 or TRBV6-3 and TRBJ1-1; TRBD1 is a possible D gene (5 bases). Germline CDR1 is MNHEY and CDR2 is SVGEGT. The CDR3 is 14 residues long. V was cut by 4 bases and J by 5 bases, with 14 bases left in between. CDR3 sequence reads: CASSWDPFGTEAFF. The CDR3 DNA sequence: TGTGCCAGCAGTTGGGACCCTTTCGGGACTGAAGCTTTCTTT.

The rearrangement links TRBV6-2 or TRBV6-3 to TRBJ1-5, with D tentatively TRBD1 (5 bases). This CDR3 has 13 residues. The ends were cut back, 5 bases at V and 2 bases at J, with 7 bases in the middle. CDR1 MNHEY and CDR2 SVGEGT come from the germline V gene. For the CDR3, the DNA is TGTGCCAGCAGTGGGGACGGCAATCAGCCCCAGCATTTT. As protein: CASSGDGNQPQHF.

This chain uses TRBV28 with TRBJ1-3; possible D gene TRBD1, 5 bases. From germline, CDR1 is MDHEN and CDR2 SYDVKM. V lost 7 bases to trimming and J lost 7 bases, with 11 bases between them. This CDR3 has 12 amino acids. This CDR3 reads CASTSRGNTIYF. The CDR3 nucleotides read TGTGCCAGCACCTCCCGGGGGAACACCATATATTTT.

The chain is built from TRBV27 and TRBJ1-5; the D is unclear. The ends were cut back, 0 bases at V and 4 bases at J, with 7 bases in the middle. This CDR3 contains 14 residues. Germline V CDR1 and CDR2: MNHEY, SMNVEV (reference sequence). The CDR3 sequence is CASSLSRFNQPQHF. CDR3 nucleotides: TGTGCCAGCAGTTTATCCAGATTTAATCAGCCCCAGCATTTT.

The chain couples TRBV27 to TRBJ2-7; D is tentatively TRBD1 or TRBD2 (6 bases each). V lost 3 bases, J lost 7 bases, and 10 bases lay in between. Germline assignment: CDR1 MNHEY and CDR2 SMNVEV (reference sequence). CDR3 length: 12 residues. CDR3 nucleotide sequence: TGTGCCAGCAGTTTGGGGGCGGGGGAGCAGTACTTC. Encoded protein: CASSLGAGEQYF.

The chain couples TRBV11-3 to TRBJ2-7; D is uncertain. Germline CDR1 reads SGHNT; CDR2 reads YENEEA. The CDR3 has 12 amino acids. The V end lost 5 bases, the J end lost 3 bases, and 8 bases lay between the germline ends. CDR3 sequence: CASSLDGYEQYF. CDR3 DNA sequence: TGTGCCAGCAGCCTGGACGGCTACGAGCAGTACTTC.

The V call is TRBV6-5, the J call TRBJ2-7, with D uncertain. CDR3 length equals 10 residues. Trimming took 8 bases from V and 4 from J, leaving 6 bases between them. The germline V gene has CDR1 MNHEY and CDR2 SVGAGI. The CDR3 DNA is TGTGCCAGCTCGGATTACGAGCAGTACTTC. It encodes CASSDYEQYF.

The count of this clone is one. J is TRBJ1-5 and V is TRBV28; 7 nucleotides line up with TRBD1. Trimming at V came to 3 bases and at J to 3 bases, leaving 5 bases not matched to a gene. The germline V gene has CDR1 MDHEN and CDR2 SYDVKM. The CDR3 runs to 15 residues. The CDR3 reads CASSFGQGDNQPQHF. The CDR3 DNA sequence: TGTGCCAGCAGTTTCGGGCAGGGGGACAATCAGCCCCAGCATTTT.

The gene calls are TRBV28 and TRBJ2-4, with 8 bases identical to TRBD1. V gave up 4 bases and J gave up 2 bases; unmatched junction bases: 7. The CDR3 is 16 amino acids. Germline CDR1 MDHEN, CDR2 SYDVKM. This CDR3 reads CASSWQGAWTKNIQYF. The DNA of the CDR3 is TGTGCCAGCAGTTGGCAGGGGGCGTGGACCAAAAACATTCAGTACTTC.

The chain has TRBV19 and TRBJ1-2; 7 bases are shared with TRBD1. Germline CDR1 LNHDA, CDR2 SQIVND (reference sequence). There are 15 residues in the CDR3. After removal of 5 bases from V and 6 bases from J, the junction contained 12 bases not matched to a gene. The CDR3 reads CASSSNRGSADGYTF. Written as DNA, the CDR3 is TGTGCCAGTAGTTCCAACAGGGGTTCGGCGGATGGCTACACCTTC.

The chain uses TRBV9 and TRBJ2-1, with 10 nucleotides matching TRBD2. J lost 6 bases, V lost 0 bases, and 3 bases had no gene match. This CDR3 has 15 residues. Germline V gene lookup returns CDR1 SGDLS and CDR2 YYNGEE. In DNA form, the CDR3 reads TGTGCCAGCAGCGTAGCAGCGGGAGGGTGCAATGAGCAGTTCTTC. Translation gives CASSVAAGGCNEQFF.

V usage is TRBV23-1 and J usage is TRBJ2-7; D unresolved. TRBV23-1 carries the ORF label, with uncertain function. The CDR3 spans 12 residues. The V and J ends lost 5 bases and 2 bases respectively, with 7 bases between them. The CDR3 reads CASSIRAYEQYF. CDR3 DNA sequence: TGCGCCAGCAGTATTAGGGCCTACGAGCAGTACTTC.

The rearrangement joins TRBV6-2 or TRBV6-3 to TRBJ1-2; TRBD1 matches 9 bases. V gave up 2 bases and J gave up 1 base; unmatched junction bases: 5. This CDR3 is built from 16 residues. Per the germline V gene, CDR1 is MNHEY and CDR2 is SVGEGT. The CDR3 reads CASSYPGQGFNYGYTF. The CDR3 nucleotides are TGTGCCAGCAGTTACCCTGGACAGGGGTTTAACTATGGCTACACCTTC.

This chain connects TRBV28 to TRBJ2-7; D remains unclear. V gave up 3 bases and J gave up 0 bases, with 15 bases separating them. The CDR3 has 16 residues. Germline V gives CDR1 MDHEN, CDR2 SYDVKM. Here the CDR3 reads CASSFSGGPLSYEQYF. CDR3 in DNA: TGTGCCAGCAGTTTTAGTGGCGGCCCCCTCTCCTACGAGCAGTACTTC.

The genes are TRBV24-1 and TRBJ1-2, with unresolved D. The germline V gene encodes CDR1 KGHDR and CDR2 SFDVKD. V was pared by 7 bases and J by 4 bases, with 6 bases between. The CDR3 is 11 residues long. The CDR3 DNA reads TGTGCCACCAGCGCCGGCTATGGCTACACCTTC. Residues: CATSAGYGYTF.

This clone was seen only a few times. Distinct nucleotide sequences in the sample also encode this CDR3. The rearrangement links TRBV4-1 to TRBJ1-4; weak D call: TRBD1 (6 bases). Trimming pared 1 base from V and 8 bases from J, leaving 11 bases between. CDR1 MGHRA and CDR2 YSYEKL come from the germline V gene. The CDR3 spans 14 residues. In DNA form, the CDR3 reads TGCGCCAGCAGCCAAGGGGGGCTTGGAGAAAAACTGTTTTTT. Its protein product is CASSQGGLGEKLFF.

This clone appeared once. The V call is TRBV20-1, the J call TRBJ1-1, with D uncertain. V lost 7 bases to trimming and J lost 5 bases, with 5 bases between them. The CDR3 consists of 9 residues. Germline V gives CDR1 DFQATT, CDR2 SNEGSKA (reference sequence). This CDR3 reads CSVGTEAFF. CDR3 DNA: TGCAGTGTGGGGACTGAAGCTTTCTTT.

The chain combines TRBV5-5 with TRBJ1-1, with a tentative D call TRBD1 (6 bases). Germline lookup yields CDR1 SGHKS and CDR2 YYEKEE (reference sequence). V lost 4 bases and J lost 5, with 12 bases in between. The CDR3 consists of 13 residues. The CDR3 reads CASSLGRGTEAFF. CDR3 nucleotide sequence: TGTGCCAGCAGCCTCGGGAGGGGGACTGAAGCTTTCTTT.